The 30 T cell receptor beta chains listed next were all sequenced from one sample in a study of shared clonotypes between healthy human individuals. Naive CD8 cells comprised CD45RO-negative, CCR7-positively selected cells, excluding terminally differentiated effector memory CD45RA+ cells. TCRdb's copy holds only in-frame clones and misses some; the assay was immunoSEQ multiplex PCR. The sample records around 2,000,000 clones, roughly 94% being singletons. Sequencing was performed on naive CD8+ T cells sorted from blood. Receptor source: a man between 18 and 29 years old in good health.

The genes are TRBV25-1 and TRBJ2-6, with D maybe TRBD1 (6 bases). The CDR3 runs to 17 residues. Germline loops: CDR1 MGHDK, CDR2 SYGVNS. Trimming cost V 4 bases and J 0 bases, with 13 bases left between them. The CDR3 loop reads CASSGWDNSSGANVLTF. The DNA for the CDR3 is TGTGCCAGCAGTGGCTGGGACAATAGCTCTGGGGCCAACGTCCTGACTTTC.

The chain has TRBV27 and TRBJ2-3, with 8 bases lining up with TRBD2. The CDR3 length is 14 residues. CDR1 and CDR2 from the germline V gene are MNHEY and SMNVEV (reference sequence). V was clipped by 5 bases and J by 6 bases; unmatched bases: 7. This CDR3 reads CASSTGLVTDTQYF. The CDR3 nucleotides read TGTGCCAGCAGTACGGGACTAGTGACCGATACGCAGTATTTT.

The genes are TRBV15 and TRBJ1-6, with 7 bases that match TRBD1. J gave up 8 bases and V 3 bases, and 10 bases lay outside the gene matches. Germline V lookup: CDR1 LNHNV, CDR2 YYDKDF (reference sequence). The CDR3 has 16 residues. For the CDR3, the DNA is TGTGCCACCAGCAGCAGGACAGGAGGGGCGGATTCACCCCTCCACTTT. It codes for CATSSRTGGADSPLHF.

CDR3 region: CASSEGAGETGELFF. CDR3 DNA: TGCGCCAGCAGTGAGGGGGCCGGAGAAACCGGGGAGCTGTTTTTT. The chain links TRBV10-1 to TRBJ2-2; a weak D match, TRBD1 (5 bases). With 2 bases removed from V and 5 bases from J, the gap between germline ends came to 12 bases. The germline gives CDR1 WNHNN, CDR2 SYGVQD (reference sequence). The CDR3 spans 15 residues.

The chain recombines TRBV28 with TRBJ1-5; D gene uncertain. CDR3 length: 13 amino acids. Germline lookup yields CDR1 MDHEN and CDR2 SYDVKM. With 5 bases removed from V and 7 bases from J, the gap between germline ends came to 12 bases. CDR3 DNA sequence: TGTGCCAGCAGTATTGGGTGGGGACAGCCCCAGCATTTT. Translating it yields CASSIGWGQPQHF.

This clone is a singleton in its sample. The gene calls are TRBV15 and TRBJ2-1; maybe TRBD2 (6 bases). CDR1 is LNHNV, CDR2 YYDKDF, per germline (reference sequence). V gave up 4 bases and J gave up 0 bases, with 16 bases separating them. The CDR3 consists of 17 residues. CDR3 amino acids: CATSNPGAGSSYNEQFF. CDR3 bases: TGTGCCACCAGCAACCCGGGAGCGGGTAGCTCCTACAATGAGCAGTTCTTC.

The J gene is TRBJ2-5, the V gene TRBV7-2, with 10 bases fitting TRBD1. The J segment lost 5 bases and the V segment lost 5 bases, leaving 8 bases of the junction unmatched. CDR1 is SGHTA and CDR2 is FQGNSA in the germline V gene. The CDR3 contains 15 residues. This chain's CDR3 is CASSARDRGVETQYF. In nucleotides, the CDR3 is TGTGCCAGCAGCGCCCGGGACAGGGGAGTGGAGACCCAGTACTTC.

The V and J genes are TRBV19 and TRBJ1-1, with a tentative D call TRBD1 (6 bases). V dropped 5 bases and J dropped 2 bases, with 12 bases sitting between them. The CDR3 sequence is 14 residues long. Germline CDR1 LNHDA, CDR2 SQIVND (reference sequence). CDR3 region: CASSVLTGNTEAFF. The CDR3 nucleotides read TGTGCCAGTAGTGTATTGACAGGTAACACTGAAGCTTTCTTT.

About this clone: The sample contains more than one DNA sequence encoding this CDR3. The rearrangement uses TRBV9 and TRBJ1-2; D gene unclear. The CDR3 is made up of 12 amino acids. With 4 bases removed from V and 3 bases from J, the gap between germline ends came to 7 bases. The germline CDR1 and CDR2 sequences are SGDLS and YYNGEE. For the CDR3, the DNA is TGTGCCAGCAGCCCTGGGGACTATGGCTACACCTTC. It encodes CASSPGDYGYTF.

This rearrangement joins TRBV30 to TRBJ1-1, with D unclear. Trimming removed 8 bases at V and 6 bases at J, with 19 bases between. CDR3 length equals 13 residues. Germline-derived CDR1 and CDR2 are GTSNPN and SVGIG (reference sequence). The CDR3 spells CAADTLRRPEAFF. CDR3 bases: TGTGCCGCCGACACCCTGAGGCGGCCTGAAGCTTTCTTT.

The chain recombines TRBV4-1 with TRBJ2-4; 9 nucleotides align to TRBD2. The CDR3 contains 17 residues. Germline CDR1 MGHRA, CDR2 YSYEKL. Unmatched junction bases numbered 4, after V lost 1 base and J lost 0 bases. The CDR3 DNA sequence: TGCGCCAGCAGCCAAGTACTAGCGGGCTTAGCCAAAAACATTCAGTACTTC. Amino acid sequence: CASSQVLAGLAKNIQYF.

The CDR3, as DNA: TGTGCCAGTAGGCACACAGGGGGGAACACTGAAGCTTTCTTT. Protein sequence: CASRHTGGNTEAFF. The J gene is TRBJ1-1, the V gene TRBV19; 8 positions match TRBD1. This CDR3 is 14 amino acids long. With 6 bases clipped from V and 1 base from J, the junction kept 4 bases outside the gene matches. Germline V gene sequence: CDR1 LNHDA, CDR2 SQIVND (reference sequence). The whole variable domain, filled in from reference TRBV19 and TRBJ1-1, reads DGGITQSPKYLFRKEGQNVTLSCEQNLNHDAMYWYRQDPGQGLRLIYYSQIVNDFQKGDIAEGYSVSREKKESFPLTVTSAQKNPTAFYLCASRHTGGNTEAFFGQGTRLTVV.

This rearrangement joins TRBV28 to TRBJ2-3, with a tentative D call TRBD2 (6 bases). Looked up from germline, CDR1 is MDHEN and CDR2 is SYDVKM. The V end lost 4 bases, the J end lost 6 bases, and 14 bases lay between the germline ends. The CDR3 totals 14 residues. The CDR3 region is CASSSSWDSDTQYF. In DNA, the CDR3 is TGTGCCAGCAGTTCCTCATGGGACTCCGATACGCAGTATTTT.

The CDR3 protein is CASSLGQGIGEQYF. For the CDR3, the DNA is TGTGCCAGCAGCTTGGGACAGGGGATCGGCGAGCAGTACTTC. The rearrangement links TRBV5-8 to TRBJ2-7; TRBD1 agrees at 8 bases. Per the germline V gene, CDR1 is SGHTS and CDR2 is YDEGEE. The CDR3 length is 14 residues. V was clipped by 0 bases and J by 6 bases; unmatched bases: 5.

The chain joins TRBV27 to TRBJ1-6, with TRBD1 identical over 7 bases. After removal of 5 bases from V and 6 bases from J, the junction contained 13 bases not matched to a gene. Germline CDR1 reads MNHEY; CDR2 reads SMNVEV (reference sequence). The CDR3 has 17 residues. CDR3 nucleotides: TGTGCCAGCAGTCCCCTCGAAGCGCAGGGGGTTAATTCACCCCTCCACTTT. This translates into CASSPLEAQGVNSPLHF.

In its sample, this clone was seen once. The CDR3 here is CASSIIATGGNSPLHF. In nucleotides, the CDR3 is TGTGCCAGTAGTATAATAGCGACAGGGGGAAATTCACCCCTCCACTTT. The V and J genes are TRBV19 and TRBJ1-6; 9 nucleotides match TRBD1. The germline CDR1 and CDR2 sequences are LNHDA and SQIVND (reference sequence). Unmatched junction bases numbered 6, after V lost 2 bases and J lost 7 bases. The CDR3 runs 16 residues.

On this clone itself: The sample contains more than one DNA sequence encoding this CDR3. The chain links TRBV7-6 to TRBJ2-3, with D unresolved. Between the trimmed V and J ends, which lost 0 bases and 1 base, there was a span of 5 bases. The germline V gene has CDR1 SGHVS and CDR2 FNYEAQ. This CDR3 is 14 amino acids long. The CDR3 nucleotides are TGTGCCAGCAGCTTAGCCGAGGGCACAGATACGCAGTATTTT. Protein product: CASSLAEGTDTQYF.

The V and J genes are TRBV28 and TRBJ2-1, with 16 bases lining up with TRBD2. The length of the CDR3 is 16 residues. Germline V CDR1 and CDR2: MDHEN, SYDVKM. The trim removed 3 bases at V and 9 bases at J, leaving 5 bases unmatched. CDR3 sequence reads: CASSFSGTSGGAEQFF. The CDR3 DNA sequence: TGTGCCAGCAGTTTCTCCGGGACTAGCGGGGGGGCTGAGCAGTTCTTC.

This rearrangement joins TRBV10-2 to TRBJ2-3; 9 bases map to TRBD2. The CDR3 consists of 14 residues. After removal of 5 bases from V and 6 bases from J, the junction contained 6 bases not matched to a gene. CDR1 and CDR2 (germline): WSHSY, SAAADI. The CDR3 DNA reads as TGCGCCAGCAGTCTGAGACTAGCGGCCGATACGCAGTATTTT. Translated, it gives CASSLRLAADTQYF.

J is TRBJ1-1 and V is TRBV14; D is perhaps TRBD1 (6 bases). The CDR3 is 13 residues long. The germline V gene encodes CDR1 SGHDN and CDR2 FVKESK. Trimming took off 1 base at V and 7 bases at J, with 10 bases between the two ends. This CDR3 is CASSQGGQIEAFF. The CDR3 nucleotides read TGTGCCAGCAGCCAAGGCGGACAGATTGAAGCTTTCTTT.

The chain is built from TRBV29-1 and TRBJ1-1, with 7 positions matching TRBD1. The germline V gene has CDR1 SQVTM and CDR2 ANQGSEA. The CDR3 has 13 residues. V was clipped by 2 bases and J by 6 bases; unmatched bases: 6. The CDR3 region is CSVESVGGSEAFF. The DNA for the CDR3 is TGCAGCGTTGAATCAGTAGGGGGCTCTGAAGCTTTCTTT.

This chain uses TRBV5-4 with TRBJ2-1, with 9 bases identical to TRBD2. The germline CDR1 and CDR2 sequences are SGHNT and YYREEE (reference sequence). The CDR3 spans 14 residues. Germline trimming cut 2 bases from V and 8 bases from J; bases unmatched to any gene: 5. Written as DNA, the CDR3 is TGTGCCAGCAGCTTCGGACTAGCGATGGATGAGCAGTTCTTC. This translates into CASSFGLAMDEQFF.

J is TRBJ1-1 and V is TRBV5-1, with D perhaps matching TRBD1 (6 bases). CDR3 length: 14 residues. The V gene lost 2 bases and the J gene lost 2 bases, with 10 bases spanning the gap. The germline V gene has CDR1 SGHRS and CDR2 YFSETQ. This CDR3 reads CASSLIQGNTEAFF. The CDR3 nucleotides are TGCGCCAGCAGCTTAATACAGGGAAACACTGAAGCTTTCTTT. Full variable domain (rest looked up from reference TRBV5-1 and TRBJ1-1): KAGVTQTPRYLIKTRGQQVTLSCSPISGHRSVSWYQQTPGQGLQFLFEYFSETQRNKGNFPGRFSGRQFSNSRSEMNVSTLELGDSALYLCASSLIQGNTEAFFGQGTRLTVV.

This rearrangement joins TRBV4-1 to TRBJ2-3; 8 bases are shared with TRBD2. This CDR3 is built from 16 residues. Germline V lookup: CDR1 MGHRA, CDR2 YSYEKL. Germline trimming cut 3 bases from V and 10 bases from J; bases unmatched to any gene: 15. The CDR3 DNA reads TGCGCCAGCAGCCAGGGGGCGACTAGCGTGGGGGGAGCGCAGTATTTT. It translates to CASSQGATSVGGAQYF.

The V call is TRBV13, the J call TRBJ2-2; D is unresolved. V lost 2 bases and J 2 bases, leaving 9 bases between the germline ends. The CDR3 runs to 15 residues. CDR1 and CDR2 (germline): PRHDT, FYEKMQ (reference sequence). The CDR3, as DNA: TGTGCCAGCAGCTTAATGACCGGCAACACCGGGGAGCTGTTTTTT. Protein product: CASSLMTGNTGELFF.

The V and J genes are TRBV6-1 and TRBJ1-5; 8 bases align to TRBD1. The length of the CDR3 is 14 residues. Germline CDR1 reads MNHNS; CDR2 reads SASEGT. V dropped 1 base and J dropped 6; count of bases not matched to a gene: 2. As DNA, the CDR3 is TGTGCCAGCAGTGAAGTACAGGGGGGTCAGCCCCAGCATTTT. It codes for CASSEVQGGQPQHF.

The chain uses TRBV18 and TRBJ2-5; weak D call: TRBD2 (5 bases). The V gene's germline CDR1 is KGHSH and CDR2 LQKENI. V was trimmed by 3 bases and J by 1 base, leaving 6 bases between them. The CDR3 consists of 13 residues. CDR3 sequence (DNA): TGTGCCAGCTCACCCACTAGCCAAGAGACCCAGTACTTC. Amino acid sequence: CASSPTSQETQYF.

This clone was detected only once. Other nucleotide sequences in the sample specify the same CDR3. The chain is built from TRBV27 and TRBJ1-2, with unresolved D. The CDR3 sequence is 13 residues long. Between the trimmed V and J ends, which lost 2 bases and 2 bases, there was a span of 6 bases. CDR1 and CDR2 from the germline V gene are MNHEY and SMNVEV (reference sequence). The CDR3 DNA follows: TGTGCCAGCAGTTTAGCGGGGAACTATGGCTACACCTTC. This encodes CASSLAGNYGYTF.

With regard to this clone: The sample contains more than one DNA sequence encoding this CDR3. The V and J genes are TRBV5-1 and TRBJ2-1; TRBD2 matches at 7 bases. This CDR3 spans 15 amino acids. The germline V gene has CDR1 SGHRS and CDR2 YFSETQ. After removal of 0 bases from V and 2 bases from J, the junction contained 2 bases not matched to a gene. CDR3 amino acids: CASSLEGGTYNEQFF. The CDR3 nucleotides are TGCGCCAGCAGCTTGGAGGGAGGGACCTACAATGAGCAGTTCTTC. Based on the CDR3 plus reference TRBV5-1 and TRBJ2-1, the full variable domain is KAGVTQTPRYLIKTRGQQVTLSCSPISGHRSVSWYQQTPGQGLQFLFEYFSETQRNKGNFPGRFSGRQFSNSRSEMNVSTLELGDSALYLCASSLEGGTYNEQFFGPGTRLTVL.

V gene TRBV30 combines with J gene TRBJ1-1; tentative D call: TRBD1 (5 bases). V was trimmed by 2 bases and J by 4 bases, leaving 11 bases between them. CDR3 length: 13 amino acids. In germline, CDR1 is GTSNPN, CDR2 SVGIG (reference sequence). For the CDR3, the DNA is TGTGCCTGGAGTATCTCGGGGCTCACTGAAGCTTTCTTT. Translation: CAWSISGLTEAFF.